This TCR beta chain is from a study of CD8 T cells in ankylosing spondylitis. This CDR3 region has 14 residues. V shed 4 bases and J shed 4 bases, with 13 bases lying between them. By quantitative 5'-RACE with molecular barcodes, the TCR beta libraries were made. TCRdb re-called the 5' RACE reads with MiXCR, one entry per CDR3 protein. Among approximately 69,000 distinct CDR3 sequences, about 5.4% were seen once, and the ten largest hold roughly 2.3%. This clonotype was seen ten or more times. This chain links TRBV12-3 or TRBV12-4 with TRBJ2-5, with D tentatively TRBD1 or TRBD2 (5 bases each). Material: blood, either unsorted or a sorted T cell fraction (not recorded which). The clonotype was recovered from a male donor with ankylosing spondylitis or in good health (not recorded which). The DNA of the CDR3 is TGTGCCAGCAGTTCGACCTCGAGGGGAGAGACCCAGTACTTC. Translating gives CASSSTSRGETQYF.